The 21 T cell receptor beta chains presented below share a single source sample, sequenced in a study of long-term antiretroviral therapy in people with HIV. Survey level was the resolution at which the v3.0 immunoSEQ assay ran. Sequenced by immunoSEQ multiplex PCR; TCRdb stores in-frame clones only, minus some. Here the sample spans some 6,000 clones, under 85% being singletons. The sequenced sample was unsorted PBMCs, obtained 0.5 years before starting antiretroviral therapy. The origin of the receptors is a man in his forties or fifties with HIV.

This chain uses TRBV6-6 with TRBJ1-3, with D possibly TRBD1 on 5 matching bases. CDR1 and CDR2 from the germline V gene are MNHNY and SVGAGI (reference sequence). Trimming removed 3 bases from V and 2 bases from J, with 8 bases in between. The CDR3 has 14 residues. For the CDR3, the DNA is TGTGCCAGCAGTTATTTGGGGCCTGGAAACACCATATATTTT. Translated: CASSYLGPGNTIYF.

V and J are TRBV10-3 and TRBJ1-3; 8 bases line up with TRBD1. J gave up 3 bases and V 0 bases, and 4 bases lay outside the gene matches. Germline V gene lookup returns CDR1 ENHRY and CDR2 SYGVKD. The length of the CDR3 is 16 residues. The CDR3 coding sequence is TGTGCCATCAGTGAGTCTCGGGACAGGTTTGGAAACACCATATATTTT. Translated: CAISESRDRFGNTIYF.

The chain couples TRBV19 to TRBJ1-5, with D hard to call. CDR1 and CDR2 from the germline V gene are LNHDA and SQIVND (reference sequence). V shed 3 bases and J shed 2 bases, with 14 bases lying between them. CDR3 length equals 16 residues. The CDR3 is CASSIGRGRGNQPQHF. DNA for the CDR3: TGTGCCAGTAGTATTGGTCGAGGCCGGGGCAATCAGCCCCAGCATTTT.

Written as DNA, the CDR3 is TGTGCCAGCAGCTTGGCCGGTAGCGGGGGGCGGGAGCAGTACTTC. As protein: CASSLAGSGGREQYF. This chain uses TRBV5-6 with TRBJ2-7, with 10 bases matching TRBD2. Trimming took 0 bases from V and 7 from J; bases not matched to a gene: 7. CDR1 is SGHDT, CDR2 YYEEEE, per germline. This CDR3 has 15 amino acids. The complete variable domain, with remaining parts taken from reference TRBV5-6 and TRBJ2-7, reads DAGVTQSPTHLIKTRGQQVTLRCSPKSGHDTVSWYQQALGQGPQFIFQYYEEEERQRGNFPDRFSGHQFPNYSSELNVNALLLGDSALYLCASSLAGSGGREQYFGPGTRLTVT.

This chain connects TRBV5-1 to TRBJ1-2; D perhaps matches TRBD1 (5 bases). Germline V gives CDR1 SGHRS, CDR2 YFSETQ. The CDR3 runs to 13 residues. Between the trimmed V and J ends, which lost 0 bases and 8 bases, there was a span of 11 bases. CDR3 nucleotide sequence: TGCGCCAGCAGCTTGGTTGGGGGGAGGGGCTACACCTTC. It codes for CASSLVGGRGYTF.

CDR3 sequence: CASTREALYGYTF. The CDR3 nucleotides are TGTGCCAGCACCCGGGAGGCCTTGTATGGCTACACCTTC. The genes are TRBV6-6 and TRBJ1-2; D not certain. The CDR3 length is 13 residues. V gave up 7 bases and J gave up 5 bases, with 14 bases separating them. The germline V gene has CDR1 MNHNY and CDR2 SVGAGI (reference sequence).

The CDR3 sequence is CASTLQRTEAFF. CDR3 coding DNA: TGTGCCAGTACCCTACAGCGAACTGAAGCTTTCTTT. The chain joins TRBV19 to TRBJ1-1; D unclear. The CDR3 has 12 residues. Between the trimmed V and J ends, which lost 7 bases and 5 bases, there was a span of 11 bases. Germline loops: CDR1 LNHDA, CDR2 SQIVND (reference sequence).

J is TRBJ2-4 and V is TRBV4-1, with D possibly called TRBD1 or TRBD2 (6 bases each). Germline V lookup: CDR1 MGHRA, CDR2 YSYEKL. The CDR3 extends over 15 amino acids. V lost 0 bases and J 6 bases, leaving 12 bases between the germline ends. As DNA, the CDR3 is TGCGCCAGCAGCCAAGATTCAGGGGACTCAAACATTCAGTACTTC. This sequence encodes CASSQDSGDSNIQYF.

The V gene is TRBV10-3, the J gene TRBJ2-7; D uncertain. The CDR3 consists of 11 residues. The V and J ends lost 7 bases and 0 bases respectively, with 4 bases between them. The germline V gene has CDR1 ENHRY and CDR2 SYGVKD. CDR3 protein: CAITDSYEQYF. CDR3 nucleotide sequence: TGTGCCATCACCGACTCCTACGAGCAGTACTTC.

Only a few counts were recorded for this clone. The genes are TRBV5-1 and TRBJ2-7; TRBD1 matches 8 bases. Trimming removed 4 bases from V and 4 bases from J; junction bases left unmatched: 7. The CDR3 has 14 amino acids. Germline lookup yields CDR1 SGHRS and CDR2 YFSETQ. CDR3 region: CASSDRDRRYEQYF. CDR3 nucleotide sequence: TGCGCCAGCAGCGATAGGGACAGGCGATACGAGCAGTACTTC.

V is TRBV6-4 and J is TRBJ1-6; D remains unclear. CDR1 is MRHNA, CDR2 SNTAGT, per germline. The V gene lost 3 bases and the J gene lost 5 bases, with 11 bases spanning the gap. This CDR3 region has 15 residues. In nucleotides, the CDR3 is TGTGCCAGCAGTGAATACATGGGCCATAATTCACCCCTCCACTTT. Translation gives CASSEYMGHNSPLHF.

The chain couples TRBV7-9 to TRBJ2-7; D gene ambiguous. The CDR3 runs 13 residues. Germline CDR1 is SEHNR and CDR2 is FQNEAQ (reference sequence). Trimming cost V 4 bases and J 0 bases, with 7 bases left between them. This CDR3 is CASSSEVSYEQYF. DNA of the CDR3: TGTGCCAGCAGCTCCGAGGTCTCCTACGAGCAGTACTTC.

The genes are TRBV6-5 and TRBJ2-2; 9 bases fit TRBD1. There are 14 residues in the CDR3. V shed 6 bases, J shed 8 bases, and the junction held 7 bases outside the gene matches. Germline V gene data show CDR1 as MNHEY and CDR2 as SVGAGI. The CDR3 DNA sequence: TGTGCCAGCAGAGCACAGGGGGCTTATGGGGAGCTGTTTTTT. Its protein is CASRAQGAYGELFF.

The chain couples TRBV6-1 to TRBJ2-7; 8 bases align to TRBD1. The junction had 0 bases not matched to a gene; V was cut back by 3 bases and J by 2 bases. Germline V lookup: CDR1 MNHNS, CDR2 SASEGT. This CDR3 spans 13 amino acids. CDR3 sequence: CASSEGQAYEQYF. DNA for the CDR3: TGTGCCAGCAGTGAGGGACAGGCCTACGAGCAGTACTTC.

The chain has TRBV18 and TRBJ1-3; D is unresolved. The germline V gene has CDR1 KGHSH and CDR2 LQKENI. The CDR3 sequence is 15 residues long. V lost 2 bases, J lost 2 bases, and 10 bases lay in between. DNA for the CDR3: TGTGCCAGCTCACCAGGAACGGGAACTGGAAACACCATATATTTT. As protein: CASSPGTGTGNTIYF.

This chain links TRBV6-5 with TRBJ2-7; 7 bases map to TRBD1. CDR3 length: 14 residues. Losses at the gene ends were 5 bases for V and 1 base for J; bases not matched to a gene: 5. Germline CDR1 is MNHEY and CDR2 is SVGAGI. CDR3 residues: CASSRRDSSYEQYF. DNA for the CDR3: TGTGCCAGCAGTCGCCGGGACAGTTCCTACGAGCAGTACTTC.

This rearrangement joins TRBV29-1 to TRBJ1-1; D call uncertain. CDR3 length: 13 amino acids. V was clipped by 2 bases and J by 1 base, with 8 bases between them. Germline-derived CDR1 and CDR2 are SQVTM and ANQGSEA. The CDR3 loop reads CSVELGQNTEAFF. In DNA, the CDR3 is TGCAGCGTTGAATTGGGTCAGAACACTGAAGCTTTCTTT.

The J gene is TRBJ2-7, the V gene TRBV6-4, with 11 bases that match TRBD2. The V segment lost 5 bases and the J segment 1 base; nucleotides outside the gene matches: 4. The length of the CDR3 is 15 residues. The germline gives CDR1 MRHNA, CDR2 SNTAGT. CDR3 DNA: TGTGCCAGCAGTCCGCTAGCGGGGGGTTCCTACGAGCAGTACTTC. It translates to CASSPLAGGSYEQYF.

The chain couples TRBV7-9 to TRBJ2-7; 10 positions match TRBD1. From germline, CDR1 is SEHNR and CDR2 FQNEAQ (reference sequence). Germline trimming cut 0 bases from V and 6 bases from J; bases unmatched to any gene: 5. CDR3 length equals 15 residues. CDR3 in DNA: TGTGCCAGCAGCTTAGCCGGGACAGGGGTTAGCGAGCAGTACTTC. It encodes CASSLAGTGVSEQYF.

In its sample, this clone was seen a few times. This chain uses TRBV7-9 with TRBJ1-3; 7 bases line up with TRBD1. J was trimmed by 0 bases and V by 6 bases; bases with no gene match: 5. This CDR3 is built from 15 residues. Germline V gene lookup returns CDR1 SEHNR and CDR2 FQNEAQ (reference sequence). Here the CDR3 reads CASRARDSSGNTIYF. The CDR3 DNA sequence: TGTGCCAGCAGAGCTAGGGACAGCTCTGGAAACACCATATATTTT.

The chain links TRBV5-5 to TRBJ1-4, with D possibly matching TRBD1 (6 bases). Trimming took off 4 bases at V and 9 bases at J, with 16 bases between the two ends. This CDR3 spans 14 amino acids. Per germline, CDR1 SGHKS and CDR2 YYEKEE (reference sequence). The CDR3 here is CASSPDSPMQKLFF. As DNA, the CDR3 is TGTGCCAGCAGCCCGGACAGCCCTATGCAAAAACTGTTTTTT.